What follows are 6 T cell receptor beta chains derived from one specimen sequenced in a study of graft-versus-host responses after intestinal transplantation. Their recognized antigens are unknown. Sequencing used immunoSEQ multiplex PCR; TCRdb keeps in-frame clones, though not all of them. The top ten clones hold approximately 0.2% of a sample with about 130,000 clones, 80% to 95% of them seen once. Sequenced here: unstimulated CD4+ T cells sorted from spleen or lymph node cells, sampled before intestinal transplant. Every receptor here comes from a human donor who received an intestinal transplant.

The chain couples TRBV7-6 to TRBJ2-5; 9 bases line up with TRBD2. The germline gives CDR1 SGHVS, CDR2 FNYEAQ. Germline trimming cut 4 bases from V and 3 bases from J; bases unmatched to any gene: 12. The CDR3 contains 17 residues. In DNA form, the CDR3 reads TGTGCCAGCAGCTCTCCAAGGCAGCCTAGCGGGAAAGAGACCCAGTACTTC. Protein: CASSSPRQPSGKETQYF.

J is TRBJ2-5 and V is TRBV10-3, with 8 bases lining up with TRBD2. The J call may be wrong; the DNA end is better matched by TRBJ2-7. The CDR3 is 16 amino acids. Per the germline V gene, CDR1 is ENHRY and CDR2 is SYGVKD. The CDR3 region is CAIGRGAIIPAYEQYF. Here the CDR3 DNA reads TGTGCCATCGGGCGGGGGGCGATAATCCCAGCCTACGAGCAGTACTTC.

As DNA, the CDR3 is TGTGCCAGCGACAGTTCCTACGAGCAGTACTTC. Translating it yields CASDSSYEQYF. The chain links TRBV28 to TRBJ2-7; D possibly corresponds to TRBD1 (5 bases). The CDR3 length is 11 residues. The germline V and J ends were trimmed by 8 bases and 1 base, with 6 bases remaining between them. Germline lookup yields CDR1 MDHEN and CDR2 SYDVKM.

The chain employs TRBV7-9 and TRBJ2-5; 12 bases line up with TRBD2. The J call is doubtful: the DNA matches TRBJ2-7 better. Looked up from germline, CDR1 is SEHNR and CDR2 is FQNEAQ (reference sequence). The CDR3 is made up of 17 amino acids. CDR3 coding DNA: TGTGCCAGCAGCTTAGCGCTAGCGGGAGGGCGGGCCTACGAGCAGTACTTC. Protein product: CASSLALAGGRAYEQYF.

The genes are TRBV5-5 and TRBJ2-6; D not certain. Germline V gene data show CDR1 as SGHKS and CDR2 as YYEKEE (reference sequence). The CDR3 contains 18 residues. V lost 0 bases and J 0 bases, leaving 13 bases between the germline ends. Here the CDR3 reads CASSLDARVGSGANVLTF. The CDR3 nucleotides read TGTGCCAGCAGCTTGGACGCAAGGGTGGGCTCTGGGGCCAACGTCCTGACTTTC.

This clone appeared a single time. V gene TRBV5-1 combines with J gene TRBJ2-1; 8 bases align to TRBD2. V trimming: 0 bases; J trimming: 6 bases; junction bases outside the gene matches: 2. Germline CDR1 is SGHRS and CDR2 is YFSETQ. The length of the CDR3 is 14 residues. DNA of the CDR3: TGCGCCAGCAGCTTGGTAGCGGGAACCAATGAGCAGTTCTTC. Residues: CASSLVAGTNEQFF.